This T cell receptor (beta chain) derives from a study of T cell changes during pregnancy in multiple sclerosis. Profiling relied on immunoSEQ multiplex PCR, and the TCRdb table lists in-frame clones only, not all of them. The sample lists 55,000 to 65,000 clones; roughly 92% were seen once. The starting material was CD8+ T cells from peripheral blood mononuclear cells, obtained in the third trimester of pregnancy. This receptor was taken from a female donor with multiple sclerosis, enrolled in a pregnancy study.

The CDR3 here is CATSRESFGNEQFF. CDR3 coding DNA: TGTGCCACCAGCAGAGAGAGTTTCGGTAATGAGCAGTTCTTC. The V and J genes are TRBV15 and TRBJ2-1; the D is unclear. The germline gives CDR1 LNHNV, CDR2 YYDKDF (reference sequence). Trimming left V 0 bases short and J 7 bases short, with 10 bases between. The CDR3 runs 14 residues.